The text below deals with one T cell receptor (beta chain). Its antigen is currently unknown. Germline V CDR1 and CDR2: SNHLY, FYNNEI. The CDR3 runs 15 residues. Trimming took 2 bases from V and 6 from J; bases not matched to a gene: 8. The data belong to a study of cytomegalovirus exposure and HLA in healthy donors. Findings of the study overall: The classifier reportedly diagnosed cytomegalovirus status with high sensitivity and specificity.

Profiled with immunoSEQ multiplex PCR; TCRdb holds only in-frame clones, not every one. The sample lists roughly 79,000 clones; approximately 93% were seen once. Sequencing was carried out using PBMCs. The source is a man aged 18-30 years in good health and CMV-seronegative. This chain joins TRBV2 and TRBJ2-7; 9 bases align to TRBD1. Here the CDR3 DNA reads TGTGCCAGCAGTGAATCTTCCGGGACAGGGTCCGAGCAGTACTTC. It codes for CASSESSGTGSEQYF.